This T cell receptor beta chain was observed in a study of response to subunit inactivated influenza vaccine. Details on this clonotype: Its specificity is unknown. Germline is not matched at one junction end, which may reflect a read error.

Study-level results: It was the authors' suggestion that each seasonal influenza vaccination recruits few new T cells.

The CDR3 consists of 15 residues. Per germline, CDR1 SQVTM and CDR2 ANQGSEA. TCRdb used MiXCR to reprocess the RT-PCR reads, holding one entry per CDR3 protein. The sample contains about 700,000 distinct CDR3 sequences, roughly 14% of which appear only once. Sequencing used PBMCs from blood, obtained about 13 days after vaccination. This chain uses TRBV29-1 with TRBJ2-1; D gene unclear. This clonotype was obtained from a man aged 45-65 years who received an inactivated influenza vaccine. CDR3 protein: CSAEDQASSYNEQFF. The CDR3 DNA is TGCAGCGCTGAAGACCAAGCGAGCTCCTACAATGAGCAGTTCTTC.